One T cell receptor beta chain is described in this entry. The data belong to a study of blood T cell repertoires in COVID-19. Study-wide background: There were acute and convalescent COVID-19 samples, and they came from the United States, Italy and Spain. T cells, B-cell-depleted T cells, or PBMCs provided the cDNA or gDNA that served as material.

In the original processing: Estimates of nucleated cell counts were drawn from the amplification of reference gene primers. The assay was immunoSEQ multiplex PCR, and TCRdb's table has in-frame clones only and misses some. D and trimming come from the DNA, and the V and J calls and clone size come from that table. Of around 250,000 clones listed, roughly 88% were seen once; the top ten hold 2.2%. CDR3 length: 17 amino acids. Germline values: CDR1 LNHDA, CDR2 SQIVND (reference sequence). After removal of 6 bases from V and 4 bases from J, the junction contained 11 bases not matched to a gene. The V call is TRBV19, the J call TRBJ1-5; TRBD1 aligns across 11 bases. Sequencing was performed on peripheral blood. The TCR comes from a man aged 25-45 years who had recovered from COVID-19. The CDR3 coding sequence is TGTGCCAGTAGGACGGACAGGGGGCGAAGGATTAATCAGCCCCAGCATTTT. Translated: CASRTDRGRRINQPQHF.